This T cell receptor (beta chain) was retrieved from a study of technical replicates of blood from several donors. The CDR3 runs to 12 residues. V lost 6 bases and J lost 12; bases outside the gene matches: 9. CDR1 LNHDA and CDR2 SQIVND come from the germline V gene (reference sequence). Only in-frame clones appear in the TCRdb table, and some are missing; sequencing was by immunoSEQ multiplex PCR. The table includes more than 65,000 clones, approximately 93% detected once. This clonotype was obtained from a human donor in good health. The sequenced material came from T cells isolated from PBMCs. The chain uses TRBV19 and TRBJ2-7, with 9 bases aligning to TRBD1. In DNA form, the CDR3 reads TGTGCCAGTAGGAGGGGGGACAGGGAGTTGTACTTC. This translates into CASRRGDRELYF.